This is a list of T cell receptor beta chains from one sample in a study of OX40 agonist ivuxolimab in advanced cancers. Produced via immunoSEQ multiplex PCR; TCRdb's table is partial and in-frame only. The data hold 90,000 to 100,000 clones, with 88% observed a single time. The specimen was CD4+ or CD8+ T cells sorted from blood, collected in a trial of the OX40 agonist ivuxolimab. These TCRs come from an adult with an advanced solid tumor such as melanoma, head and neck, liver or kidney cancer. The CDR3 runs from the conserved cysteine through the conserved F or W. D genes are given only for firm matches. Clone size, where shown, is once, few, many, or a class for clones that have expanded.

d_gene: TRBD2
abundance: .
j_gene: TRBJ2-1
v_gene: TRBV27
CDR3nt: TGTGCCAGCAGATCCGGGACTAGCGGGAGTCACAATGAGCAGTTCTTC
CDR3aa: CASRSGTSGSHNEQFF

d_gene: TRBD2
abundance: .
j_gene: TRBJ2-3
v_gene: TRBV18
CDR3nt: TGTGCCAGCTCACCAATACCTCCGGGACTAGATGTTCGGGATACGCAGTATTTT
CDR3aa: CASSPIPPGLDVRDTQYF

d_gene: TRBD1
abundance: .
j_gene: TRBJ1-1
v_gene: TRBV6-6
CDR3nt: TGTGCCAGCGCTTTGGAGGTGAGGGGGCCCGAAGCTTTCTTT
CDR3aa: CASALEVRGPEAFF

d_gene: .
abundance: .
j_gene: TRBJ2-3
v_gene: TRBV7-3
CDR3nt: TGTGCCAGCAGCATGAACGGGGGCAGCACAGATACGCAGTATTTT
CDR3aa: CASSMNGGSTDTQYF

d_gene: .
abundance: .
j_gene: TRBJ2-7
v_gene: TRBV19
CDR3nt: TGTGCCAGTAGTATGGCGACAGATTTTTACGAGCAGTACTTC
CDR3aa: CASSMATDFYEQYF

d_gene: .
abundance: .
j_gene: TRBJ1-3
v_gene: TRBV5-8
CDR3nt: TGTGCCAGCAGCTTGGAGGGAAGCCACTCTGGAAACACCATATATTTT
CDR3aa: CASSLEGSHSGNTIYF

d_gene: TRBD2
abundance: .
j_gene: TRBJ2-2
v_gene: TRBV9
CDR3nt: TGTGCCAGCAGCCCAGCGGGACCTAACACCGGGGAGCTGTTTTTT
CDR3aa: CASSPAGPNTGELFF

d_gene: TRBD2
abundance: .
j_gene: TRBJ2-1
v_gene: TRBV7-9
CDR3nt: TGTGCCAGCAGCCCCAGGAGCGGGATGAACCTCAACCCCTACAATGAGCAGTTCTTC
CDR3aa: CASSPRSGMNLNPYNEQFF

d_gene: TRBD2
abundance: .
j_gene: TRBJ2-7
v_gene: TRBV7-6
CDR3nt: TGTGCCAGCAGCTCGGGACTAGCGGGAGCCGAGCAGTACTTC
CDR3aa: CASSSGLAGAEQYF

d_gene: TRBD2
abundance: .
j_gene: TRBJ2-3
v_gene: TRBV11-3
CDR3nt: TGTGCCAGCAGCTTAGTAGCTAGCGGGAGGACAGATACGCAGTATTTT
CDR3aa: CASSLVASGRTDTQYF

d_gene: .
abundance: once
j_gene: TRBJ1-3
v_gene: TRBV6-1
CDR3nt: TGTGCCAGCAGCGGAGGGGGGAGTGGAAACACCATATATTTT
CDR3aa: CASSGGGSGNTIYF

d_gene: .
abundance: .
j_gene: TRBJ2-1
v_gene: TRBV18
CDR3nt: TGTGCCAGCTCACCCCTGGCGGGGAGTGGTGGGAGGACCGACAGATACAATGAGCAGTTCTTC
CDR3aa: CASSPLAGSGGRTDRYNEQFF

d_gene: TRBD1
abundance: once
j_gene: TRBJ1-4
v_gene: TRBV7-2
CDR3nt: TGTGCCAGCAGCCGGGACAGGAGCGGTGAAAAACTGTTTTTT
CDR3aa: CASSRDRSGEKLFF

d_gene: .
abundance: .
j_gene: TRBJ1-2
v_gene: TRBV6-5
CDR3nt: TGTGCCAGCAGCCAGGCCGGGATCTTACGGGGCTACACCTTC
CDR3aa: CASSQAGILRGYTF

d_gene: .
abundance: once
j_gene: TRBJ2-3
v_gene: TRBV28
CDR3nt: TGTGCCAGCACCACCGCGGGGGCGACCACAGATACGCAGTATTTT
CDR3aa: CASTTAGATTDTQYF

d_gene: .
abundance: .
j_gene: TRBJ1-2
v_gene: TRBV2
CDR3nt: TGTGCCAGCAGTTGGGGGGATGACTATGGCTACACCTTC
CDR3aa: CASSWGDDYGYTF

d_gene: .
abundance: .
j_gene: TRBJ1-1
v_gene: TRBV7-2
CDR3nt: TGTGCCAGCAGCCCCGACTTGGGGGGCACTGAAGCTTTCTTT
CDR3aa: CASSPDLGGTEAFF

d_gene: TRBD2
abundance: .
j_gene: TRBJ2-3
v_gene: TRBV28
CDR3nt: TGTGCCAGCAGTTTTAGCGGGAGGGGCACAGATACGCAGTATTTT
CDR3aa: CASSFSGRGTDTQYF

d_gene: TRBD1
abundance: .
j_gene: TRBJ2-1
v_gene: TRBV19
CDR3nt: TGTGCCAGTACAGGGGGATACAATGAGCAGTTCTTC
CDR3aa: CASTGGYNEQFF

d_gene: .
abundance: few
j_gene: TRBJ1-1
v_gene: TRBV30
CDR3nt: TGTGCCTGGAGTGAAAGGAGGGGGGCTTTCTTT
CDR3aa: CAWSERRGAFF

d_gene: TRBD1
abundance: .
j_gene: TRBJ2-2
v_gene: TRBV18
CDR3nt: TGTGCCAGCTCTCCTCGGGACAGGAACACCGGGGAGCTGTTTTTT
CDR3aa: CASSPRDRNTGELFF

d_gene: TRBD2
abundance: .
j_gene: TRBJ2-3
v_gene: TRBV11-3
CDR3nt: TGTGCCAGCAGCCTGGGGACTACCACAGATACGCAGTATTTT
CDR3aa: CASSLGTTTDTQYF

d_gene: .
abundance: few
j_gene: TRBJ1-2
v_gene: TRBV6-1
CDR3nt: TGTGCCAGCAGTGTTACAGTCTATGGCTACACCTTC
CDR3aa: CASSVTVYGYTF

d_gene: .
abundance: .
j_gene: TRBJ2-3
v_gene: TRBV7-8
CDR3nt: TGTGCCAGCAGCTTAGCGGGTGGAGATACGCAGTATTTT
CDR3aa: CASSLAGGDTQYF

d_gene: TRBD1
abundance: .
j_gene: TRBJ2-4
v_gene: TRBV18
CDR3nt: TGTGCCAGCTCACCACTTGGGACAGAAAAAAACATTCAGTACTTC
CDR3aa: CASSPLGTEKNIQYF

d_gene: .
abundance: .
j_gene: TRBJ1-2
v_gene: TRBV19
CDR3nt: TGTGCCAGTGGGAGCTTTAACTATGGCTACACCTTC
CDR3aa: CASGSFNYGYTF

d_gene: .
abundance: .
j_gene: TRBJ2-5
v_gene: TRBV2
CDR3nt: TGTGCCAGCAGTATTTCCGGGACCCCGAGGGCCCAGTACTTC
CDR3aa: CASSISGTPRAQYF

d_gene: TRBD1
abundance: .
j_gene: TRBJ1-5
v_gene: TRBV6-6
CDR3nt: TGTGCCAGCAGTTCGGGACAGGGAGAACAGCCCCAGCATTTT
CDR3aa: CASSSGQGEQPQHF

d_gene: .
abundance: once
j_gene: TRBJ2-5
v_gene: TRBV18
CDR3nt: TGTGCCAGCTCTAAAAGGGGAGAGACCCAGTACTTC
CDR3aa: CASSKRGETQYF

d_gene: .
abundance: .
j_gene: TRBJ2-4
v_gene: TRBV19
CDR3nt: TGTGCCAGTAGCGAGGGAGGTGGCAACATTCAGTACTTC
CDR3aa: CASSEGGGNIQYF

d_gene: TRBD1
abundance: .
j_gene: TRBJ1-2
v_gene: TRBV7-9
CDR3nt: TGTGCCAGCAGCCCGGACAGGGGCGACGGGGGCTACACCTTC
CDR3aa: CASSPDRGDGGYTF

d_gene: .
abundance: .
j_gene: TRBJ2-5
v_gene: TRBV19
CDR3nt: TGTGCCAGTAGTAACGGGGTCGGAAAGACCCAGTACTTC
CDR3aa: CASSNGVGKTQYF

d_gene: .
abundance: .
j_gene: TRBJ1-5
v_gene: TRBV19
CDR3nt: TGTGCCAGTAGTATAGATCGGGGCCCTAATCAGCCCCAGCATTTT
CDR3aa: CASSIDRGPNQPQHF

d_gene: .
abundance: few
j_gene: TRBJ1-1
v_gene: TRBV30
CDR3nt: TGTGCCTGGAGTGTCTCCCCGGACACTGAAGCTTTCTTT
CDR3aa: CAWSVSPDTEAFF

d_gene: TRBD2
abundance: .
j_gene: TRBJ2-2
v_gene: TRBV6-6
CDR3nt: TGTGCCAGCAGGACTAGCGGGAGAGCCGGGGAGCTGTTTTTT
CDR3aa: CASRTSGRAGELFF

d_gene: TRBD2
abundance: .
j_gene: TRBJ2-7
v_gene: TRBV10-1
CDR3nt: TGCGCCAGCAGTGAGTGGACTAGGCCCTACGAGCAGTACTTC
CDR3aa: CASSEWTRPYEQYF

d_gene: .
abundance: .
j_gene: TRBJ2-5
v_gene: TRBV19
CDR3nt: TGTGCCAGTAGTTTGTCCGGGAGCCAAGAGACCCAGTACTTC
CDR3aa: CASSLSGSQETQYF

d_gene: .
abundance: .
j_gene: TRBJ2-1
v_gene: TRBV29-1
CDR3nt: TGCAGCGTTGAGGGCGGATACAATGAGCAGTTCTTC
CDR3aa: CSVEGGYNEQFF

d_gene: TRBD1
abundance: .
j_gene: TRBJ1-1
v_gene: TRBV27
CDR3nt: TGTGCCAGCAGTACCCGGACAGGGAACACTGAAGCTTTCTTT
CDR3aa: CASSTRTGNTEAFF

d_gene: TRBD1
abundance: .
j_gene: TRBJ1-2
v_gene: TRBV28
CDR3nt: TGTGCCAGCACCCCATCGACAGGGGAGAATGGTGGCTACACCTTC
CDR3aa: CASTPSTGENGGYTF